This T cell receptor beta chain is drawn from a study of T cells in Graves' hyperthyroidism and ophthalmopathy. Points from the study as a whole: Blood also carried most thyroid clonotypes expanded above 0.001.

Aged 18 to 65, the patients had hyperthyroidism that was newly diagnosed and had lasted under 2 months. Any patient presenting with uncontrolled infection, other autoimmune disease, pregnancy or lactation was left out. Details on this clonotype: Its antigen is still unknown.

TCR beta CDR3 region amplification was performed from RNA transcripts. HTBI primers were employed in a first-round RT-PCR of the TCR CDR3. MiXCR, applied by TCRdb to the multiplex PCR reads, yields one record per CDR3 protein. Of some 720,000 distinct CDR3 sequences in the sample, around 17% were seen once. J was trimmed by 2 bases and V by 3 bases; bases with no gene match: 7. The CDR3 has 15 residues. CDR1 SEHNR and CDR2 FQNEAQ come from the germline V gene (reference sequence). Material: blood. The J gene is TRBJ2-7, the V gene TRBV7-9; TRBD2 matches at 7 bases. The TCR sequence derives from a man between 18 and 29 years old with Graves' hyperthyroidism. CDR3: CASSLGSGPTYEQYF. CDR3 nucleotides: TGTGCCAGCAGCTTGGGTAGCGGGCCCACCTACGAGCAGTACTTC.